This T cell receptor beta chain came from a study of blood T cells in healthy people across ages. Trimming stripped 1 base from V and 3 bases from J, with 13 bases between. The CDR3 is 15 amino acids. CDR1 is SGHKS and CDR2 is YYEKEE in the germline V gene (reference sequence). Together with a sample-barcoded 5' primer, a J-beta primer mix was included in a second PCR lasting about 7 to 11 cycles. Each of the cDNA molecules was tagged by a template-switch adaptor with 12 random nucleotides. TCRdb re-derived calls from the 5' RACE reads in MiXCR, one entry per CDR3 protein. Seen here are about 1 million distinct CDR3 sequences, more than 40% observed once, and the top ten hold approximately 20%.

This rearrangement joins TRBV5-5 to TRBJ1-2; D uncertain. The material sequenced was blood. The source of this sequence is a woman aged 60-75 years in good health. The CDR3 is CASSLLVGGHYGYTF. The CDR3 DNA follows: TGTGCCAGCAGCTTGTTGGTCGGCGGCCACTATGGCTACACCTTC.